Presented here are 30 T cell receptor beta chains from one specimen sequenced in a study of blood T cells in healthy people across ages. With a J-beta primer mix and a sample-barcoded 5' primer, a second PCR ran 7 to 11 cycles. MiXCR was run by TCRdb on the 5' RACE reads, yielding one entry per CDR3 protein. The repertoire holds hundreds of thousands of distinct CDR3 sequences, 45% to 70% seen once, with roughly 24% in the top ten. Sequencing was carried out using blood. The receptors were sampled from a man aged 35-49 years in good health.

A single count supports this clonotype. This rearrangement joins TRBV5-6 to TRBJ2-7; perhaps TRBD2 as D (6 bases). Germline V gives CDR1 SGHDT, CDR2 YYEEEE. The CDR3 spans 14 residues. Trimming removed 0 bases from V and 0 bases from J, with 7 bases in between. Here the CDR3 DNA reads TGTGCCAGCAGCTTGGGCGGGAACTCCTACGAGCAGTACTTC. Its protein product is CASSLGGNSYEQYF.

The chain couples TRBV20-1 to TRBJ1-5; D is uncertain. From germline, CDR1 is DFQATT and CDR2 SNEGSKA (reference sequence). With 2 bases removed from V and 2 bases from J, the gap between germline ends came to 13 bases. There are 15 residues in the CDR3. The CDR3 is CSARPQFLGNQPQHF. CDR3 bases: TGCAGTGCTAGACCTCAGTTTTTGGGCAATCAGCCCCAGCATTTT.

The chain couples TRBV25-1 to TRBJ2-1, with 8 bases fitting TRBD2. Germline V CDR1 and CDR2: MGHDK, SYGVNS. Trimming at V came to 3 bases and at J to 8 bases, leaving 12 bases not matched to a gene. The length of the CDR3 is 16 residues. The CDR3 DNA reads TGTGCCAGCAGTGACCCGGGACTAGACACTGTCTATGAGCAGTTCTTC. Translation: CASSDPGLDTVYEQFF.

The chain combines TRBV6-2 or TRBV6-3 with TRBJ2-1, with 7 bases matching TRBD1. With the DNA end fitting TRBJ2-7 better, the J assignment may be wrong. The germline gives CDR1 MNHEY, CDR2 SVGEGT. The CDR3 has 15 amino acids. In nucleotides, the CDR3 is TGTGCCAGCAGTTACTCCGGGACAGCCTTGGGGGAGCAGTACTTC. As protein: CASSYSGTALGEQYF.

V usage is TRBV4-1 and J usage is TRBJ1-2, with D unresolved. This CDR3 spans 13 amino acids. CDR1 is MGHRA and CDR2 is YSYEKL in the germline V gene. Trimming shortened V by 1 base and J by 7 bases, and 10 bases separated the two germline ends. The CDR3 spells CASSQVEFPGYTF. In nucleotides, the CDR3 is TGCGCCAGCAGCCAAGTTGAGTTTCCTGGCTACACCTTC.

The V and J genes are TRBV20-1 and TRBJ1-2; perhaps TRBD1 as D (6 bases). CDR3 size: 15 residues. Trimming took 7 bases from V and 8 from J, leaving 26 bases between them. Germline V lookup: CDR1 DFQATT, CDR2 SNEGSKA (reference sequence). DNA for the CDR3: TGCAGTGGTAACCGGGACATTGGCCTTTCGGGAGGCTACACCTTC. Translated: CSGNRDIGLSGGYTF.

The chain couples TRBV29-1 to TRBJ2-7, with D maybe TRBD1 (6 bases). Germline CDR1 reads SQVTM; CDR2 reads ANQGSEA. This CDR3 is 14 amino acids long. Trimming cost V 7 bases and J 6 bases, with 22 bases left between them. This CDR3 reads CSASLGAGLSEQYF. CDR3 nucleotide sequence: TGCAGCGCCTCCCTGGGGGCTGGGTTGAGCGAGCAGTACTTC.

Concerning this clonotype: This may be a read error: a much more frequent sequence differs by one nucleotide. The chain couples TRBV7-2 to TRBJ2-7; perhaps TRBD1 as D (6 bases). The DNA end favors TRBJ2-4, so the J call may be wrong. Germline V gene data show CDR1 as SGHTA and CDR2 as FQGNSA. The CDR3 has 14 amino acids. The CDR3 DNA is TGTGCCAGCAGCTTAGGGACAGTAAAAAGCATTCAGTACTTC. It is translated as CASSLGTVKSIQYF.

This clonotype occurred many times. The chain links TRBV25-1 to TRBJ2-7; D unclear. The germline V gene encodes CDR1 MGHDK and CDR2 SYGVNS. V shed 4 bases and J shed 3 bases, with 7 bases lying between them. The CDR3 is 12 residues long. CDR3 sequence: CASSVVGYEQYF. DNA for the CDR3: TGTGCCAGCAGTGTCGTGGGCTACGAGCAGTACTTC.

The gene calls are TRBV7-2 and TRBJ2-7; 15 bases are shared with TRBD2. V dropped 5 bases and J dropped 12; count of bases not matched to a gene: 8. Germline V gene data show CDR1 as SGHTA and CDR2 as FQGNSA. The CDR3 totals 14 residues. The CDR3 here is CASSPSGLAGGRYF. CDR3 nucleotide sequence: TGTGCCAGCAGCCCCAGCGGACTAGCGGGGGGGCGGTACTTC. Together with reference TRBV7-2 and TRBJ2-7, the CDR3 gives the full variable domain: GAGVSQSPSNKVTEKGKDVELRCDPISGHTALYWYRQSLGQGLEFLIYFQGNSAPDKSGLPSDRFSAERTGGSVSTLTIQRTQQEDSAVYLCASSPSGLAGGRYFGPGTRLTVT.

This rearrangement joins TRBV7-6 to TRBJ2-5; 9 bases fit TRBD1. V shed 6 bases and J 5 bases; nucleotides not matched to a gene: 7. This CDR3 has 14 amino acids. Germline V gene data show CDR1 as SGHVS and CDR2 as FNYEAQ. CDR3 amino acids: CASRQTGGRETQYF. The CDR3 nucleotides read TGTGCCAGCAGGCAGACAGGGGGGCGGGAGACCCAGTACTTC.

This clonotype appeared a few times. The V and J genes are TRBV5-5 and TRBJ2-7; 8 bases line up with TRBD2. The CDR3 totals 16 residues. Germline CDR1 and CDR2: SGHKS and YYEKEE (reference sequence). V gave up 2 bases and J gave up 3 bases; unmatched junction bases: 10. Here the CDR3 reads CASSLGMTGRVYEQYF. DNA of the CDR3: TGTGCCAGCAGCTTAGGGATGACCGGGAGGGTCTACGAGCAGTACTTC.

This clonotype has only a few counts. The V and J genes are TRBV6-5 and TRBJ2-7, with unresolved D. The CDR3 extends over 17 amino acids. The germline V gene has CDR1 MNHEY and CDR2 SVGAGI. V was cut by 0 bases and J by 3 bases, with 18 bases left in between. The CDR3 here is CASSYSIGSKYLYEQYF. CDR3 nucleotide sequence: TGTGCCAGCAGTTACTCGATAGGCAGCAAGTACCTCTACGAGCAGTACTTC.

The rearrangement joins TRBV28 to TRBJ2-5, with 11 bases matching TRBD2. After removal of 7 bases from V and 2 bases from J, the junction contained 6 bases not matched to a gene. The germline gives CDR1 MDHEN, CDR2 SYDVKM. The CDR3 runs to 15 residues. CDR3 sequence (DNA): TGTGCCAGCATGATGACTAGCGGGATGCAAGAGACCCAGTACTTC. As protein: CASMMTSGMQETQYF. Based on the CDR3 plus reference TRBV28 and TRBJ2-5, the full variable domain is DVKVTQSSRYLVKRTGEKVFLECVQDMDHENMFWYRQDPGLGLRLIYFSYDVKMKEKGDIPEGYSVSREKKERFSLILESASTNQTSMYLCASMMTSGMQETQYFGPGTRLLVL.

This chain links TRBV7-8 with TRBJ1-2, with a weak D call TRBD1 (6 bases). The CDR3 sequence is 15 residues long. Germline CDR1 reads SGHVS; CDR2 reads FQNEAQ. V lost 5 bases and J lost 8, with 21 bases in between. The CDR3 spells CASSAQLGAGVGYTF. CDR3 DNA sequence: TGTGCCAGCAGCGCCCAATTGGGGGCAGGGGTAGGCTACACCTTC.

This clonotype was picked up a small number of times. V and J are TRBV25-1 and TRBJ2-3, with D possibly matching TRBD1 (5 bases). The ends were cut back, 1 base at V and 10 bases at J, with 12 bases in the middle. The CDR3 runs 13 residues. CDR1 and CDR2 from the germline V gene are MGHDK and SYGVNS. CDR3 in DNA: TGTGCCAGCAGTGAATTGGGGCGTTTGGCGCAGTATTTT. Its protein product is CASSELGRLAQYF.

This clonotype was seen only a few times. J is TRBJ2-5 and V is TRBV7-9; no reliable D call. V lost 3 bases and J lost 1, with 12 bases in between. The V gene's germline CDR1 is SEHNR and CDR2 FQNEAQ (reference sequence). The CDR3 is 15 residues long. The CDR3: CASSLGRVSQETQYF. CDR3 coding DNA: TGTGCCAGCAGCTTGGGCAGAGTGTCCCAAGAGACCCAGTACTTC.

The V and J genes are TRBV7-2 and TRBJ1-2; no clear D. Germline CDR1 SGHTA, CDR2 FQGNSA. The CDR3 totals 15 residues. Trimming took 1 base from V and 3 from J, leaving 12 bases between them. The CDR3 region is CASSLGTRTHYGYTF. For the CDR3, the DNA is TGTGCCAGCAGCTTAGGTACAAGAACTCACTATGGCTACACCTTC.

This rearrangement joins TRBV24-1 to TRBJ2-2, with 9 bases fitting TRBD1. The CDR3 covers 18 residues. The germline V gene has CDR1 KGHDR and CDR2 SFDVKD. With V trimmed by 0 bases and J by 5 bases, 9 bases remained unmatched. The CDR3 protein is CATSDLRAQGARTGELFF. The CDR3, as DNA: TGTGCCACCAGTGATTTGCGGGCACAGGGGGCGCGGACCGGGGAGCTGTTTTTT.

The chain links TRBV7-2 to TRBJ1-4; 7 bases map to TRBD1. Germline CDR1 is SGHTA and CDR2 is FQGNSA. The CDR3 runs to 15 residues. Trimming at V came to 2 bases and at J to 8 bases, leaving 8 bases not matched to a gene. As DNA, the CDR3 is TGTGCCAGCAGCTTACAAGGGGGCCGGCGGGAAAAACTGTTTTTT. It translates to CASSLQGGRREKLFF. Together with reference TRBV7-2 and TRBJ1-4, the CDR3 gives the full variable domain: GAGVSQSPSNKVTEKGKDVELRCDPISGHTALYWYRQSLGQGLEFLIYFQGNSAPDKSGLPSDRFSAERTGGSVSTLTIQRTQQEDSAVYLCASSLQGGRREKLFFGSGTQLSVL.

This chain joins TRBV3-1 and TRBJ1-4; 9 bases agree with TRBD1. The germline V gene encodes CDR1 LGHDT and CDR2 YNNKEL (reference sequence). V trimming: 0 bases; J trimming: 4 bases; junction bases outside the gene matches: 0. The CDR3 runs 15 residues. Here the CDR3 reads CASSQEGQGNEKLFF. CDR3 coding DNA: TGTGCCAGCAGCCAAGAGGGACAGGGTAATGAAAAACTGTTTTTT.

The table lists this clonotype with a few counts. The V gene is TRBV27, the J gene TRBJ2-3, with TRBD2 identical over 15 bases. V lost 4 bases to trimming and J lost 4 bases; unmatched junction nucleotides: 0. Germline V gives CDR1 MNHEY, CDR2 SMNVEV (reference sequence). This CDR3 region has 15 residues. DNA for the CDR3: TGTGCCAGCAGTTGGACTAGCGGGAGGGCAGATACGCAGTATTTT. This encodes CASSWTSGRADTQYF.

V usage is TRBV12-3 or TRBV12-4 and J usage is TRBJ2-3, with D possibly TRBD2 on 5 matching bases. The CDR3 has 14 amino acids. V lost 7 bases and J 5 bases, leaving 16 bases between the germline ends. CDR3 nucleotides: TGTGCCAGCACCCTCGGGGTAGCAGAAGATACGCAGTATTTT. This encodes CASTLGVAEDTQYF.

This chain connects TRBV6-2 or TRBV6-3 to TRBJ1-2; D remains unclear. There are 13 residues in the CDR3. Germline V gives CDR1 MNHEY, CDR2 SVGEGT. The germline V and J ends were trimmed by 5 bases and 7 bases, with 14 bases remaining between them. The CDR3 protein is CASSPDLAVGYTF. CDR3 nucleotides: TGTGCCAGCAGTCCGGACCTCGCGGTTGGCTACACCTTC.

The V and J genes are TRBV20-1 and TRBJ2-3, with a possible D match to TRBD2 (5 bases). The CDR3 totals 14 residues. The germline V gene has CDR1 DFQATT and CDR2 SNEGSKA (reference sequence). V was clipped by 6 bases and J by 1 base, with 14 bases between them. The CDR3 is CSATQVARTDTQYF. The CDR3 DNA reads TGCAGTGCAACCCAAGTAGCGCGCACAGATACGCAGTATTTT.

This rearrangement joins TRBV28 to TRBJ2-7; 7 bases map to TRBD2. Germline V gene sequence: CDR1 MDHEN, CDR2 SYDVKM. The V segment lost 4 bases and the J segment 0 bases; nucleotides outside the gene matches: 9. The CDR3 has 16 amino acids. CDR3 sequence: CASSSERGGLSYEQYF. The CDR3 bases are TGTGCCAGCAGTTCCGAGCGGGGAGGCCTCTCCTACGAGCAGTACTTC.

In regard to this clonotype: The CDR3 does not close with the conserved phenylalanine or tryptophan, likely indicating a read error. The V call is TRBV5-1, the J call TRBJ2-5; TRBD2 is a possible D gene (6 bases). There are 16 residues in the CDR3. Germline assignment: CDR1 SGHRS and CDR2 YFSETQ. V was clipped by 5 bases and J by 3 bases, with 20 bases between them. CDR3 protein: CASSLGLTTTKETQYI. The CDR3 bases are TGCGCCAGCAGTTTAGGACTAACCACGACGAAAGAGACCCAGTACATC.

This clonotype was seen at least ten times. This chain uses TRBV29-1 with TRBJ2-7; 8 nucleotides agree with TRBD2. Germline trimming cut 0 bases from V and 3 bases from J; bases unmatched to any gene: 13. The CDR3 covers 17 residues. Germline V CDR1 and CDR2: SQVTM, ANQGSEA. Written as DNA, the CDR3 is TGCAGCGTTGAAGATACCTTAGCGGGGAATCGGTTCTACGAGCAGTACTTC. It translates to CSVEDTLAGNRFYEQYF.

This clonotype was seen only a few times. The rearrangement uses TRBV7-2 and TRBJ2-1; 8 nucleotides line up with TRBD1. The CDR3 has 16 residues. With 5 bases clipped from V and 5 bases from J, the junction kept 11 bases outside the gene matches. Per germline, CDR1 SGHTA and CDR2 FQGNSA. CDR3 residues: CASSNRRTGTDNEQFF. The CDR3 nucleotides are TGTGCCAGCAGCAACCGGCGGACAGGGACAGACAATGAGCAGTTCTTC.

V gene TRBV29-1 combines with J gene TRBJ2-2; D is undetermined. Looked up from germline, CDR1 is SQVTM and CDR2 is ANQGSEA. CDR3 size: 13 residues. V lost 8 bases and J lost 4, with 14 bases in between. CDR3 region: CSFVPSSTGELFF. The CDR3 coding sequence is TGCAGCTTCGTACCCTCCTCCACCGGGGAGCTGTTTTTT.